What follows describes a single TCR beta chain. The sample is drawn from a study of spatial heterogeneity in lung cancer. Overall study: Fewer alpha-chain than beta-chain sequences were consistently detected.

Regarding time point: sample taken at primary tumor resection. Whole RNA obtained from tumor, nontumor lung or frozen PBMC underwent sequencing without sorting. TCRdb itself ran the 5' RACE reads through MiXCR, one entry per CDR3 protein. The sample comprises approximately 40,000 distinct CDR3 sequences, 12% to 15% of which are singletons, and 55% to 70% rests with the top ten. Sequences were derived from PBMCs, sampled at surgery. The sequence was obtained from a male donor with early-stage non-small cell lung cancer.

The CDR3 region has the DNA TGTGCCAGCAGCCAAAGAAGAGAGCAGTACTTC. It yields the protein CASSQRREQYF. This chain uses TRBV3-1 with TRBJ2-7; D ambiguous. V was cut by 2 bases and J by 7 bases, with 6 bases left in between. There are 11 residues in the CDR3. Germline CDR1 reads LGHDT; CDR2 reads YNNKEL (reference sequence).